The 15 T cell receptor beta chains in this list originate from one sample, sequenced in a study of cytomegalovirus exposure and HLA in healthy donors. PCR involved 60 Vbeta and 13 Jbeta primers. Data came from immunoSEQ multiplex PCR; TCRdb stores just in-frame clones and leaves some out. The table has approximately 190,000 clones, approximately 80% seen once; the top ten hold about 0.094%. Material: PBMCs. The receptors here all came from a boy aged 2 to 10 in good health and CMV-seronegative.

Comments on this clone: Lacking the conserved final phenylalanine or tryptophan, this CDR3 likely reflects a read error. The chain joins TRBV28 to TRBJ1-5, with TRBD1 matching over 7 bases. The CDR3 has 14 residues. Trimming at V came to 4 bases and at J to 2 bases, leaving 2 bases not matched to a gene. The germline V gene encodes CDR1 MDHEN and CDR2 SYDVKM. This CDR3 is CASSSGQGNQPQHL. CDR3 sequence (DNA): TGTGCCAGCAGTTCCGGACAGGGCAATCAGCCCCAGCATCTT.

The genes are TRBV11-3 and TRBJ2-1; perhaps TRBD1 as D (5 bases). The CDR3 has 16 residues. V gave up 5 bases and J gave up 8 bases, with 22 bases separating them. Germline CDR1 is SGHNT and CDR2 is YENEEA. This CDR3 reads CASSTRYTRQRDEQFF. CDR3 bases: TGTGCCAGCAGCACCCGCTACACCCGACAGAGAGATGAGCAGTTCTTC. The whole variable domain, remainder taken from reference TRBV11-3 and TRBJ2-1, is EAGVVQSPRYKIIEKKQPVAFWCNPISGHNTLYWYLQNLGQGPELLIRYENEEAVDDSQLPKDRFSAERLKGVDSTLKIQPAELGDSAVYLCASSTRYTRQRDEQFFGPGTRLTVL.

The chain employs TRBV9 and TRBJ2-3, with 7 bases matching TRBD2. Germline values: CDR1 SGDLS, CDR2 YYNGEE. With 0 bases clipped from V and 6 bases from J, the junction kept 10 bases outside the gene matches. The CDR3 sequence is 16 residues long. The CDR3 sequence is CASSVVSAGTFDTQYF. In nucleotides, the CDR3 is TGTGCCAGCAGCGTAGTTTCAGCGGGGACCTTTGATACGCAGTATTTT.

The rearrangement uses TRBV7-9 and TRBJ2-7; 10 bases agree with TRBD1. V lost 8 bases to trimming and J lost 5 bases; unmatched junction nucleotides: 9. The germline gives CDR1 SEHNR, CDR2 FQNEAQ (reference sequence). The CDR3 contains 14 residues. CDR3 loop: CASVRDRGQDEQYF. DNA of the CDR3: TGTGCCAGCGTAAGGGACAGGGGACAAGACGAGCAGTACTTC.

The V call is TRBV4-3, the J call TRBJ1-6, with D hard to call. CDR1 is LGHNA and CDR2 is YSLEER in the germline V gene. V shed 3 bases and J shed 7 bases, with 7 bases lying between them. The CDR3 consists of 13 residues. The CDR3: CASSQNSNSPLHF. CDR3 DNA sequence: TGCGCCAGCAGCCAGAACTCCAATTCACCCCTCCACTTT.

The chain combines TRBV7-6 with TRBJ1-2, with TRBD1 identical over 7 bases. V lost 5 bases and J lost 4; bases outside the gene matches: 4. CDR3 length: 13 residues. Germline CDR1 and CDR2: SGHVS and FNYEAQ. For the CDR3, the DNA is TGTGCCAGCAGCCCAGGGACAGCCTATGGCTACACCTTC. Its translation: CASSPGTAYGYTF.

CDR3 protein: CASSLMASTDTQYF. For the CDR3, the DNA is TGTGCCAGCAGCTTAATGGCTAGCACAGATACGCAGTATTTT. This rearrangement joins TRBV7-3 to TRBJ2-3; D ambiguous. The CDR3 runs to 14 residues. The germline CDR1 and CDR2 sequences are SGHTA and FQGTGA. V shed 1 base and J shed 0 bases, with 5 bases lying between them.

The chain combines TRBV6-6 with TRBJ2-1; no definite D call. This CDR3 comprises 13 residues. Trimming removed 4 bases at V and 0 bases at J, with 4 bases between. Germline-derived CDR1 and CDR2 are MNHNY and SVGAGI (reference sequence). Here the CDR3 reads CASSSNSYNEQFF. The CDR3 DNA reads TGTGCCAGCAGTTCCAACTCCTACAATGAGCAGTTCTTC.

This rearrangement joins TRBV2 to TRBJ2-7; 10 bases are shared with TRBD2. The V segment lost 4 bases and the J segment 4 bases; nucleotides outside the gene matches: 16. The germline CDR1 and CDR2 sequences are SNHLY and FYNNEI. The CDR3 consists of 18 residues. The CDR3 sequence: CASSAPLAGAEPLYEQYF. DNA for the CDR3: TGTGCCAGCAGTGCCCCCCTAGCGGGGGCCGAGCCTTTATACGAGCAGTACTTC.

The rearrangement joins TRBV5-1 to TRBJ2-1; no definite D call. The CDR3 sequence is 13 residues long. Trimming left V 4 bases short and J 8 bases short, with 13 bases between. CDR1 is SGHRS, CDR2 YFSETQ, per germline. The CDR3 loop reads CASSVPSGDEQFF. CDR3 nucleotides: TGCGCCAGCAGCGTCCCTAGTGGCGATGAGCAGTTCTTC.

As for this clone: The same CDR3 arises from other DNA sequences in this sample as well. The chain carries TRBV6-5 and TRBJ2-3; D is possibly TRBD1 (6 bases). The CDR3 is 13 residues long. Germline CDR1 and CDR2: MNHEY and SVGAGI. The V end was cut by 6 bases, the J end by 6 bases, with 13 bases between. CDR3 in amino acids: CASSPPQGDTQYF. The CDR3 DNA reads as TGTGCCAGCAGCCCCCCCCAGGGGGATACGCAGTATTTT.

This clone was recorded once. The chain couples TRBV6-5 to TRBJ2-4; possibly TRBD1 for D (6 bases). The V end lost 0 bases, the J end lost 7 bases, and 16 bases lay between the germline ends. This CDR3 spans 16 amino acids. Germline assignment: CDR1 MNHEY and CDR2 SVGAGI. This CDR3 is CASSYSGAQGPNIQYF. The CDR3 DNA reads TGTGCCAGCAGTTACTCGGGGGCCCAGGGCCCGAACATTCAGTACTTC.

This clone was seen more than once but under ten times. The gene calls are TRBV6-5 and TRBJ2-1; 9 positions agree with TRBD1. CDR3 length equals 14 residues. Looked up from germline, CDR1 is MNHEY and CDR2 is SVGAGI. The V gene end was trimmed by 5 bases and the J gene end by 8 bases; junction bases not matched to a gene: 7. CDR3 in DNA: TGTGCCAGCAGTCGCGGGACAGGGTGGGATGAGCAGTTCTTC. As protein: CASSRGTGWDEQFF.

This clone has only one observation. V and J are TRBV2 and TRBJ2-1, with D possibly TRBD1 on 5 matching bases. The CDR3 consists of 14 residues. The ends were cut back, 7 bases at V and 0 bases at J, with 10 bases in the middle. Germline V CDR1 and CDR2: SNHLY, FYNNEI. CDR3 nucleotide sequence: TGTGCCAGCATCGGACAAAGCTCCTACAATGAGCAGTTCTTC. Protein product: CASIGQSSYNEQFF.

The chain carries TRBV19 and TRBJ1-2, with D perhaps matching TRBD1 (5 bases). Deletions cut 5 bases from V and 0 bases from J, with 13 bases between. The CDR3 has 15 residues. Germline CDR1 LNHDA, CDR2 SQIVND (reference sequence). The CDR3 here is CASSLRQLSNYGYTF. In DNA, the CDR3 is TGTGCCAGTAGTCTAAGACAGCTTTCTAACTATGGCTACACCTTC.